This TCR beta chain was identified in a study of blood T cell repertoires in COVID-19. This CDR3 spans 16 amino acids. CDR1 and CDR2 from the germline V gene are SQVTM and ANQGSEA. V lost 2 bases, J lost 3 bases, and 9 bases stayed unmatched. Assay: immunoSEQ multiplex PCR; the TCRdb copy retains only in-frame clones and omits some. Of some 70,000 clones in the sample, around 86% are singletons; the top ten hold 1.4% to 1.5%. The chain joins TRBV29-1 to TRBJ1-3; TRBD1 aligns across 8 bases. This TCR came from a woman aged 55-69 years with acute or convalescent COVID-19. Source material: peripheral blood. CDR3 sequence (DNA): TGCAGCGTTGAACGCGACCAGGGGGCGCGTGGAAACACCATATATTTT. This translates into CSVERDQGARGNTIYF.